This T cell receptor beta chain was captured by sequencing in a study of cytomegalovirus exposure and HLA in healthy donors. Across the study: Sequencing of 150 million to 200 million T cells in an earlier analysis found some 100 million unique TCR beta sequences. Within an early data release were about 85 million unique TCRs drawn from HLA-typed donors. Study-level results: In terms of immune exposure information, only CMV serostatus was available. The likely explanation for a cluster of highly shared sequence variants was sequencing artifact.

On this clone: Its specificity is not known.

The PCR ran on 60 Vbeta and 13 Jbeta primers. Clones were sequenced by immunoSEQ multiplex PCR, and TCRdb holds only the in-frame ones, with some missing. The table has roughly 200,000 clones, roughly 80% seen once. The ends were cut back, 3 bases at V and 3 bases at J, with 17 bases in the middle. This CDR3 region has 16 residues. Per germline, CDR1 SEHNR and CDR2 FQNEAQ (reference sequence). Source material: PBMCs. The clonotype was recovered from a woman in her 30s in good health and CMV-seropositive. The V gene is TRBV7-9, the J gene TRBJ1-2; no clear D. The CDR3 DNA reads as TGTGCCAGCAGCTTTCCGGGTAAAGCGGCTGACTATGGCTACACCTTC. It translates to CASSFPGKAADYGYTF.